The 8 T cell receptor beta chains reported below all come from one sample, sequenced in a study of OX40 agonist ivuxolimab in advanced cancers. Sequenced by immunoSEQ multiplex PCR; TCRdb stores in-frame clones only, minus some. This sample has about 39,000 clones, with 80% to 95% found just once. Material: CD4+ or CD8+ T cells sorted from blood, obtained in a trial of the OX40 agonist ivuxolimab. All receptors come from an adult with an advanced solid tumor such as melanoma, head and neck, liver or kidney cancer.

This rearrangement joins TRBV28 to TRBJ2-7; D gene ambiguous. V was trimmed by 2 bases and J by 3 bases, leaving 8 bases between them. The CDR3 has 13 amino acids. The V gene's germline CDR1 is MDHEN and CDR2 SYDVKM. CDR3 DNA sequence: TGTGCCAGCAGTTTACCGGGCGGCTACGAGCAGTACTTC. As protein: CASSLPGGYEQYF. Variable domain in full (rest from reference TRBV28 and TRBJ2-7): DVKVTQSSRYLVKRTGEKVFLECVQDMDHENMFWYRQDPGLGLRLIYFSYDVKMKEKGDIPEGYSVSREKKERFSLILESASTNQTSMYLCASSLPGGYEQYFGPGTRLTVT.

V and J are TRBV4-1 and TRBJ2-7; D possibly corresponds to TRBD2 (5 bases). This CDR3 has 14 residues. Germline lookup yields CDR1 MGHRA and CDR2 YSYEKL. V was clipped by 4 bases and J by 5 bases, with 15 bases between them. The CDR3 nucleotides read TGCGCCAGCAGCCTGAGTGAGGGTCTAAACGAGCAGTACTTC. Protein: CASSLSEGLNEQYF.

By share, this clone counts as medium-sized. This chain joins TRBV19 and TRBJ1-2, with 11 bases aligning to TRBD1. CDR3 size: 18 residues. The junction had 14 bases not matched to a gene; V was cut back by 0 bases and J by 8 bases. Germline lookup yields CDR1 LNHDA and CDR2 SQIVND (reference sequence). The CDR3 DNA reads as TGTGCCAGTAGTATAGATTTTGGGTTCGGACAGGGGGCTGGCGGCTACACCTTC. Its protein product is CASSIDFGFGQGAGGYTF.

The chain recombines TRBV5-6 with TRBJ2-7; no reliable D call. With 0 bases removed from V and 4 bases from J, the gap between germline ends came to 14 bases. The germline gives CDR1 SGHDT, CDR2 YYEEEE. The CDR3 consists of 15 residues. The CDR3 nucleotides are TGTGCCAGCAGCTTGGCCTTTGGCACGGAATACGAGCAGTACTTC. Its protein product is CASSLAFGTEYEQYF.

The V call is TRBV11-2, the J call TRBJ1-2, with a tentative D call TRBD1 (6 bases). Germline loops: CDR1 SGHAT, CDR2 FQNNGV. CDR3 length equals 12 residues. Deletions cut 6 bases from V and 6 bases from J, with 11 bases between. The CDR3 sequence is CASSFRGNGYTF. The CDR3 DNA reads TGTGCCAGCAGTTTCAGGGGAAATGGCTACACCTTC. The entire variable domain, with the rest obtained from reference TRBV11-2 and TRBJ1-2, is as follows: EAGVAQSPRYKIIEKRQSVAFWCNPISGHATLYWYQQILGQGPKLLIQFQNNGVVDDSQLPKDRFSAERLKGVDSTLKIQPAKLEDSAVYLCASSFRGNGYTFGSGTRLTVV.

The CDR3: CASSWTGEHEQYF. In nucleotides, the CDR3 is TGTGCCAGCAGCTGGACAGGGGAACACGAGCAGTACTTC. The gene calls are TRBV5-5 and TRBJ2-7; the match to TRBD1 covers 9 bases. Germline V lookup: CDR1 SGHKS, CDR2 YYEKEE (reference sequence). With V trimmed by 3 bases and J by 5 bases, 3 bases remained unmatched. This CDR3 comprises 13 residues.

As for this clone: Relative to the germline gene, one junction end is altered; a read error may explain this. This chain links TRBV6-1 with TRBJ1-5, with D maybe TRBD1 (5 bases). This CDR3 is built from 17 residues. In germline, CDR1 is MNHNS, CDR2 SASEGT. The CDR3 nucleotides are TGTGCCAGCACTGAACCCACCGGGACGGTTAGCAATCAGCCCCAGCATTTT. Residues: CASTEPTGTVSNQPQHF.

CDR3 amino acids: CASSAGQRGITEAFF. CDR3 nucleotide sequence: TGTGCCAGCAGTGCGGGACAGCGAGGTATTACTGAAGCTTTCTTT. V usage is TRBV6-5 and J usage is TRBJ1-1; 7 bases agree with TRBD1. J was trimmed by 5 bases and V by 5 bases; bases with no gene match: 11. The CDR3 is made up of 15 amino acids. In germline, CDR1 is MNHEY, CDR2 SVGAGI.